The 25 T cell receptor beta chains reported below all come from one sample, sequenced in a study of T cells in localized non-small cell lung cancer. The method was immunoSEQ multiplex PCR; TCRdb's version includes in-frame clones alone and lacks a portion of them. The sample lists roughly 30,000 clones; more than 85% were seen once. Sequencing was performed on peripheral blood, taken before any cancer treatment. The receptors were sampled from a female donor over 55 with stage I lung adenocarcinoma.

This clone was found once. V usage is TRBV5-1 and J usage is TRBJ2-1; D uncertain. Per the germline V gene, CDR1 is SGHRS and CDR2 is YFSETQ. The CDR3 totals 14 residues. Trimming stripped 5 bases from V and 8 bases from J, with 17 bases between. CDR3 in DNA: TGCGCCAGCAGTCTCTCAGGTCTCCGGGATGAGCAGTTCTTC. Amino acid sequence: CASSLSGLRDEQFF. The full variable domain, with the rest looked up from reference TRBV5-1 and TRBJ2-1, is KAGVTQTPRYLIKTRGQQVTLSCSPISGHRSVSWYQQTPGQGLQFLFEYFSETQRNKGNFPGRFSGRQFSNSRSEMNVSTLELGDSALYLCASSLSGLRDEQFFGPGTRLTVL.

The genes are TRBV19 and TRBJ2-7; possibly TRBD1 for D (5 bases). Germline V CDR1 and CDR2: LNHDA, SQIVND (reference sequence). This CDR3 has 14 residues. Trimming shortened V by 3 bases and J by 0 bases, and 9 bases separated the two germline ends. As DNA, the CDR3 is TGTGCCAGTAGTATGAGGACATTCTCCTACGAGCAGTACTTC. Residues: CASSMRTFSYEQYF.

The chain is built from TRBV6-1 and TRBJ1-1, with 8 nucleotides matching TRBD1. Germline-derived CDR1 and CDR2 are MNHNS and SASEGT. The CDR3 totals 12 residues. With 5 bases clipped from V and 11 bases from J, the junction kept 7 bases outside the gene matches. CDR3 DNA sequence: TGTGCCAGCAGTAGGACAGGGTACGAGGCTTTCTTT. It codes for CASSRTGYEAFF.

The chain carries TRBV29-1 and TRBJ2-7, with D perhaps TRBD2 (5 bases). Trimming stripped 7 bases from V and 1 base from J, with 11 bases between. The germline V gene encodes CDR1 SQVTM and CDR2 ANQGSEA. This CDR3 spans 12 amino acids. Written as DNA, the CDR3 is TGCAGCGCGGGAAGGCAGTCCTACGAGCAGTACTTC. Its protein product is CSAGRQSYEQYF.

The chain combines TRBV15 with TRBJ2-3; D is ambiguous. Germline V gene data show CDR1 as LNHNV and CDR2 as YYDKDF (reference sequence). V was trimmed by 1 base and J by 4 bases, leaving 6 bases between them. The CDR3 has 13 residues. The chain's CDR3 is CATSRGQADTQYF. The DNA for the CDR3 is TGTGCCACCAGCAGAGGACAAGCAGATACGCAGTATTTT. Full variable domain (missing parts from reference TRBV15 and TRBJ2-3): DAMVIQNPRYQVTQFGKPVTLSCSQTLNHNVMYWYQQKSSQAPKLLFHYYDKDFNNEADTPDNFQSRRPNTSFCFLDIRSPGLGDTAMYLCATSRGQADTQYFGPGTRLTVL.

The chain has TRBV9 and TRBJ1-6, with no clear D. Deletions cut 0 bases from V and 7 bases from J, with 11 bases between. This CDR3 comprises 15 residues. Germline values: CDR1 SGDLS, CDR2 YYNGEE. CDR3 protein: CASSVGVGMNSPLHF. For the CDR3, the DNA is TGTGCCAGCAGCGTAGGTGTAGGCATGAATTCACCCCTCCACTTT.

This chain uses TRBV5-1 with TRBJ1-1; 8 bases line up with TRBD1. The CDR3 runs 13 residues. CDR1 and CDR2 (germline): SGHRS, YFSETQ. V lost 4 bases to trimming and J lost 5 bases; unmatched junction nucleotides: 4. This CDR3 is CASSAQGETEAFF. CDR3 nucleotide sequence: TGCGCCAGCAGCGCACAGGGGGAAACTGAAGCTTTCTTT.

This clone was counted once. This chain connects TRBV7-3 to TRBJ2-1; 10 bases are shared with TRBD1. The V and J ends lost 5 bases and 10 bases, in that order; junction bases with no gene match: 8. The CDR3 is 14 amino acids. The V gene's germline CDR1 is SGHTA and CDR2 FQGTGA. CDR3 DNA: TGTGCCAGCAGCCGCACCGGGACAGGGGTGGAGCAGTTCTTC. Protein: CASSRTGTGVEQFF.

This chain links TRBV19 with TRBJ1-5; D gene uncertain. The V gene's germline CDR1 is LNHDA and CDR2 SQIVND (reference sequence). The CDR3 has 10 residues. Trimming removed 11 bases from V and 8 bases from J, with 10 bases in between. Here the CDR3 reads CAGLWKPQHF. As DNA, the CDR3 is TGTGCCGGGCTCTGGAAGCCCCAGCATTTT.

The chain employs TRBV18 and TRBJ1-5; D uncertain. The CDR3 spans 17 residues. The germline V gene has CDR1 KGHSH and CDR2 LQKENI. V lost 0 bases to trimming and J lost 0 bases, with 12 bases between them. CDR3 DNA sequence: TGTGCCAGCTCACCACCCGGGTGGATCGATAGCAATCAGCCCCAGCATTTT. It is translated as CASSPPGWIDSNQPQHF. The full variable domain, its missing parts supplied by reference TRBV18 and TRBJ1-5, is NAGVMQNPRHLVRRRGQEARLRCSPMKGHSHVYWYRQLPEEGLKFMVYLQKENIIDESGMPKERFSAEFPKEGPSILRIQQVVRGDSAAYFCASSPPGWIDSNQPQHFGDGTRLSIL.

The CDR3 region has the DNA TGTGCCAGACCCGGGACAGGGGCCTCTGGGGCCAACGTCCTGACTTTC. It yields the protein CARPGTGASGANVLTF. The chain recombines TRBV30 with TRBJ2-6; TRBD1 aligns across 10 bases. With 8 bases clipped from V and 0 bases from J, the junction kept 7 bases outside the gene matches. The length of the CDR3 is 16 residues. CDR1 and CDR2 (germline): GTSNPN, SVGIG (reference sequence).

A single count supports this clone. V and J are TRBV5-5 and TRBJ1-4, with a tentative D call TRBD1 (6 bases). Trimming stripped 0 bases from V and 3 bases from J, with 18 bases between. The germline V gene has CDR1 SGHKS and CDR2 YYEKEE (reference sequence). The CDR3 is 18 amino acids. The CDR3 region is CASSLGGQGILANEKLFF. The CDR3 coding sequence is TGTGCCAGCAGCTTGGGCGGTCAGGGGATATTAGCTAATGAAAAACTGTTTTTT.

The chain employs TRBV18 and TRBJ1-2; no reliable D call. V was shortened by 3 bases and J by 6 bases, with 11 bases between the two germline ends. This CDR3 spans 13 amino acids. Germline CDR1 is KGHSH and CDR2 is LQKENI. CDR3 DNA sequence: TGTGCCAGCTCACCTACCCAGGAGGATGGCTACACCTTC. Translation: CASSPTQEDGYTF.

The CDR3 here is CASSFLPGQEYEQYF. CDR3 DNA: TGCGCCAGCAGCTTCCTGCCGGGACAGGAGTACGAGCAGTACTTC. V usage is TRBV5-1 and J usage is TRBJ2-7, with 8 positions matching TRBD1. This CDR3 region has 15 residues. Per germline, CDR1 SGHRS and CDR2 YFSETQ. The J segment lost 4 bases and the V segment lost 2 bases, leaving 8 bases of the junction unmatched.

V and J are TRBV5-6 and TRBJ2-5, with 7 bases identical to TRBD1. The CDR3 has 14 amino acids. J gave up 3 bases and V 2 bases, and 4 bases lay outside the gene matches. Per the germline V gene, CDR1 is SGHDT and CDR2 is YYEEEE. In DNA form, the CDR3 reads TGTGCCAGCAGCTTAATTACAGGGGAAGAGACCCAGTACTTC. Residues: CASSLITGEETQYF.

V usage is TRBV19 and J usage is TRBJ2-2; 11 nucleotides align to TRBD1. The V and J ends lost 3 bases and 5 bases, in that order; junction bases with no gene match: 5. CDR1 LNHDA and CDR2 SQIVND come from the germline V gene (reference sequence). This CDR3 comprises 16 residues. CDR3 in amino acids: CASSIYGTGGTGELFF. The CDR3, as DNA: TGTGCCAGTAGTATCTATGGGACAGGGGGAACCGGGGAGCTGTTTTTT.

The chain recombines TRBV7-9 with TRBJ2-2; TRBD2 matches 8 bases. CDR3 size: 14 residues. Germline V CDR1 and CDR2: SEHNR, FQNEAQ (reference sequence). Trimming at V came to 6 bases and at J to 6 bases, leaving 6 bases not matched to a gene. CDR3 amino acids: CASSYSGISGELFF. CDR3 in DNA: TGTGCCAGCAGTTATAGCGGGATCTCCGGGGAGCTGTTTTTT.

This chain uses TRBV7-2 with TRBJ2-2, with a weak D call TRBD2 (7 bases). V lost 4 bases and J 4 bases, leaving 13 bases between the germline ends. Germline loops: CDR1 SGHTA, CDR2 FQGNSA. This CDR3 is 15 amino acids long. The CDR3 spells CASSWVGGATGELFF. Here the CDR3 DNA reads TGTGCCAGCAGCTGGGTAGGGGGGGCCACCGGGGAGCTGTTTTTT.

This clone was counted a single time. The chain employs TRBV6-5 and TRBJ1-5; perhaps TRBD1 as D (5 bases). The CDR3 totals 15 residues. Germline CDR1 MNHEY, CDR2 SVGAGI. V was trimmed by 6 bases and J by 4 bases, leaving 16 bases between them. The CDR3 coding sequence is TGTGCCAGCAGACGCGACAGAACAACTAATCAGCCCCAGCATTTT. Protein product: CASRRDRTTNQPQHF.

The chain joins TRBV6-1 to TRBJ1-1; D is unclear. Germline CDR1 and CDR2: MNHNS and SASEGT. V dropped 11 bases and J dropped 4 bases, with 14 bases sitting between them. This CDR3 is built from 12 residues. The CDR3 region has the DNA TGTGCCTCCCAAATCCCTTTCACTGAAGCTTTCTTT. This encodes CASQIPFTEAFF.

The rearrangement links TRBV6-5 to TRBJ2-6; no clear D. V was shortened by 4 bases and J by 2 bases, with 9 bases between the two germline ends. The CDR3 is 15 amino acids. Germline CDR1 is MNHEY and CDR2 is SVGAGI. The CDR3 protein is CASSSIGAGANVLTF. In DNA form, the CDR3 reads TGTGCCAGCAGTTCAATTGGAGCTGGGGCCAACGTCCTGACTTTC.

The sample holds one count of this clone. The chain uses TRBV4-2 and TRBJ2-3; 7 bases match TRBD1. Germline CDR1 reads LGHNA; CDR2 reads YNFKEQ. With 4 bases clipped from V and 9 bases from J, the junction kept 4 bases outside the gene matches. There are 12 residues in the CDR3. Written as DNA, the CDR3 is TGTGCCAGCAGCCGACGACAGGGCACGCAGTATTTT. Its protein product is CASSRRQGTQYF.

The rearrangement joins TRBV5-6 to TRBJ1-1; D is unclear. This CDR3 is 11 amino acids long. CDR1 SGHDT and CDR2 YYEEEE come from the germline V gene. V was shortened by 2 bases and J by 5 bases, with 4 bases between the two germline ends. As DNA, the CDR3 is TGTGCCAGCAGCTTCCAAACTGAAGCTTTCTTT. This encodes CASSFQTEAFF.

CDR3 DNA sequence: TGCAGCGTTATGGCTGAGAGGGGGTCTTACGAGCAGTACTTC. This encodes CSVMAERGSYEQYF. The V gene is TRBV29-1, the J gene TRBJ2-7, with D perhaps TRBD1 (6 bases). The V end was cut by 5 bases, the J end by 4 bases, with 18 bases between. Germline loops: CDR1 SQVTM, CDR2 ANQGSEA. CDR3 length: 14 amino acids.

V is TRBV10-1 and J is TRBJ1-1; tentative D call: TRBD1 (6 bases). V lost 3 bases to trimming and J lost 11 bases, with 13 bases between them. The CDR3 extends over 12 amino acids. Germline CDR1 and CDR2: WNHNN and SYGVQD (reference sequence). The CDR3 nucleotides read TGCGCCAGCAGTGACATGGCAGGGGTCGCTTTCTTT. Protein product: CASSDMAGVAFF.